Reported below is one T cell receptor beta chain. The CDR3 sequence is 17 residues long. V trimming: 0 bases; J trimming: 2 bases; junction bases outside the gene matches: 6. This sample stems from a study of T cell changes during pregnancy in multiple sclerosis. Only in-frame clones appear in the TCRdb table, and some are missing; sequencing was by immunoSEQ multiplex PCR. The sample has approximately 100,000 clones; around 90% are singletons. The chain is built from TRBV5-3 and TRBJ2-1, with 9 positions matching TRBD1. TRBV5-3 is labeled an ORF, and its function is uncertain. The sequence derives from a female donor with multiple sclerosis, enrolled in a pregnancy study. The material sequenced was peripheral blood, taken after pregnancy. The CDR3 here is CARSLDVGTGPYNEQFF. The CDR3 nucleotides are TGTGCCAGAAGCTTGGATGTAGGGACAGGGCCCTACAATGAGCAGTTCTTC.